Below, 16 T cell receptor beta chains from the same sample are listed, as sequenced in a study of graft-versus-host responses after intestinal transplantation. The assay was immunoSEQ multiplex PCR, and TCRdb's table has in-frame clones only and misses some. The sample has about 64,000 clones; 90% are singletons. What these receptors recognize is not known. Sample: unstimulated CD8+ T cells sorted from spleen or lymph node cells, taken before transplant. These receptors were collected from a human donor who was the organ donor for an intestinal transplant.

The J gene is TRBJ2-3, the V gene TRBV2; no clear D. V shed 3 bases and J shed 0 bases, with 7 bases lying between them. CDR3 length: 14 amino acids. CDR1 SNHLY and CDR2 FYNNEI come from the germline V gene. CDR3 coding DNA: TGTGCCAGCAGTGACTTTTCTAGCACAGATACGCAGTATTTT. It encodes CASSDFSSTDTQYF.

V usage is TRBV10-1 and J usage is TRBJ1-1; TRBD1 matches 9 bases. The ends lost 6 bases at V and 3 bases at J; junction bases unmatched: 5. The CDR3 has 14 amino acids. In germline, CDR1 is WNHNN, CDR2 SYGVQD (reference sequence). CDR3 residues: CASSPGQGDTEAFF. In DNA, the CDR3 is TGCGCCAGCAGCCCGGGACAGGGCGACACTGAAGCTTTCTTT.

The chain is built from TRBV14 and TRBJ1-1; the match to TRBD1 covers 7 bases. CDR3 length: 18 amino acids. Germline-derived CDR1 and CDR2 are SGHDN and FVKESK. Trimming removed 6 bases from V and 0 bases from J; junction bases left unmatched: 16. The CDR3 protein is CASSITTGKSHMNTEAFF. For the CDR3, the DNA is TGTGCCAGCAGTATCACGACAGGGAAGAGCCATATGAACACTGAAGCTTTCTTT.

CDR3 sequence reads: CASSISWGANQPQHF. For the CDR3, the DNA is TGTGCCAGTAGTATTTCATGGGGCGCGAATCAGCCCCAGCATTTT. This chain uses TRBV19 with TRBJ1-5, with D possibly being TRBD1 (5 bases). Germline V gene sequence: CDR1 LNHDA, CDR2 SQIVND (reference sequence). The CDR3 is made up of 15 amino acids. The ends were cut back, 3 bases at V and 4 bases at J, with 13 bases in the middle.

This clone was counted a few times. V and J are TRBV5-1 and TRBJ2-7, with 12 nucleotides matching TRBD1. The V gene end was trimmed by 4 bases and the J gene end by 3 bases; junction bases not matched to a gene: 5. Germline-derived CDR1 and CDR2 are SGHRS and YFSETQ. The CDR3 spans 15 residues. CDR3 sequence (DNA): TGCGCCAGCAGCCCAGGGACAGGGGGCGTCTACGAGCAGTACTTC. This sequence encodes CASSPGTGGVYEQYF.

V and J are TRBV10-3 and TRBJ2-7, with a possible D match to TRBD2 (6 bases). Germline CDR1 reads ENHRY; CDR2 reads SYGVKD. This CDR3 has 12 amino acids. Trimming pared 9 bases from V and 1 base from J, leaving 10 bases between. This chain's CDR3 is CAILSGSYEQYF. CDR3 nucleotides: TGTGCCATACTGAGCGGGTCCTACGAGCAGTACTTC.

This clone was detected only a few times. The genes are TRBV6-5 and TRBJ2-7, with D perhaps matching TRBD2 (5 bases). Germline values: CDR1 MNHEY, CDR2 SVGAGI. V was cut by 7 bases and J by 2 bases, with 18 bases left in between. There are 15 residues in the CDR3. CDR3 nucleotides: TGTGCCAGCACTCCTCTACTAGGAGTTCCCTACGAGCAGTACTTC. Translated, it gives CASTPLLGVPYEQYF.

The CDR3 spells CASSVANEQFF. The CDR3 DNA is TGTGCCAGCAGCGTAGCTAATGAGCAGTTCTTC. J is TRBJ2-1 and V is TRBV9, with D hard to call. In germline, CDR1 is SGDLS, CDR2 YYNGEE. Trimming shortened V by 0 bases and J by 7 bases, and 2 bases separated the two germline ends. The CDR3 sequence is 11 residues long.

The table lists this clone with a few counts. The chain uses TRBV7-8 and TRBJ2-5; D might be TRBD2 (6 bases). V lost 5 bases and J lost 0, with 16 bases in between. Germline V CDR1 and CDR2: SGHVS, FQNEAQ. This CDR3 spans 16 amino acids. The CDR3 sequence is CASSPGTAGYQETQYF. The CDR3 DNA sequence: TGTGCCAGCAGCCCCGGGACTGCGGGGTACCAAGAGACCCAGTACTTC.

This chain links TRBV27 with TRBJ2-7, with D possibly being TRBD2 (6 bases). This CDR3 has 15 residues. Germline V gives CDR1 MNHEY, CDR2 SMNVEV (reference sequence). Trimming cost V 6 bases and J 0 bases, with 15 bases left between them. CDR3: CASRLSTGVSYEQYF. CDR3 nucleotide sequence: TGTGCCAGCAGGCTGAGCACGGGGGTCTCCTACGAGCAGTACTTC.

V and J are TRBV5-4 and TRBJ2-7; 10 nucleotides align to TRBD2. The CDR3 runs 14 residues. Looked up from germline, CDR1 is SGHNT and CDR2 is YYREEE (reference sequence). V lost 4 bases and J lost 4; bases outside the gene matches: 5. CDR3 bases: TGTGCCAGCAGCCCGGGACTAGCGTTTTACGAGCAGTACTTC. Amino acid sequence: CASSPGLAFYEQYF.

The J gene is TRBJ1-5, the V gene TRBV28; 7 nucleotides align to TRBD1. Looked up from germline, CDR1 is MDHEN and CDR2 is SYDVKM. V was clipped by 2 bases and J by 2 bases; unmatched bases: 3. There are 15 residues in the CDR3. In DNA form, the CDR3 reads TGTGCCAGCAGTTTAATAGGGGGCCGCAATCAGCCCCAGCATTTT. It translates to CASSLIGGRNQPQHF.

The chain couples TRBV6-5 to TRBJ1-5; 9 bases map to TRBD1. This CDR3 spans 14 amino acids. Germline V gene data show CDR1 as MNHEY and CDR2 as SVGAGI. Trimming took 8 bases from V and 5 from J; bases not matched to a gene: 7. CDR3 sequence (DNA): TGTGCCAGCGGACCGGGACAGGGACATCAGCCCCAGCATTTT. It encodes CASGPGQGHQPQHF.

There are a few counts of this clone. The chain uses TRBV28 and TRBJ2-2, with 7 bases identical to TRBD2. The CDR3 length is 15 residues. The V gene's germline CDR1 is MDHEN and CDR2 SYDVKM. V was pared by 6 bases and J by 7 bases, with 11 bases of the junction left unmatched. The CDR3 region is CASRPTSAYYGELFF. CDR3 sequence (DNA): TGTGCCAGCAGGCCTACTAGCGCCTACTACGGGGAGCTGTTTTTT.

CDR3 nucleotide sequence: TGTGCCAGCAGTCCGATGGGAGCGGGTTTAACCTACGAGCAGTACTTC. Translating gives CASSPMGAGLTYEQYF. V is TRBV27 and J is TRBJ2-7; D is possibly TRBD2 (6 bases). With 5 bases removed from V and 2 bases from J, the gap between germline ends came to 19 bases. CDR3 length: 16 residues. Germline assignment: CDR1 MNHEY and CDR2 SMNVEV (reference sequence).

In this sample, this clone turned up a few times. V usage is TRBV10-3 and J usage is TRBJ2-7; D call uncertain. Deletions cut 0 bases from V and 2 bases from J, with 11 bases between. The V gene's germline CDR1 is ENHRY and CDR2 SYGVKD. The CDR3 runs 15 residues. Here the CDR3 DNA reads TGTGCCATCAGTGAGTCCCCTCTAGTCCCCTACGAGCAGTACTTC. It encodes CAISESPLVPYEQYF.